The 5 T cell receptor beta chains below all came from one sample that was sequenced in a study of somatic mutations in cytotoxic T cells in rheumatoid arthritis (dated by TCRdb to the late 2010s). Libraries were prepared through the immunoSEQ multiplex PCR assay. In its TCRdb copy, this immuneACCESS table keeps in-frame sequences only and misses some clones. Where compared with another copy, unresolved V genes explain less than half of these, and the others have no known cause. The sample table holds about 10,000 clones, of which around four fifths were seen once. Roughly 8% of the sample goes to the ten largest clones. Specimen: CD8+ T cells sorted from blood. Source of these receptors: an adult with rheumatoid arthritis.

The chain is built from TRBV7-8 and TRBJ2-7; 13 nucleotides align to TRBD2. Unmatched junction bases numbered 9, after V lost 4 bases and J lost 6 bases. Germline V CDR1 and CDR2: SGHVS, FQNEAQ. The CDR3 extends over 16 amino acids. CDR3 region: CASSSQAGLAGSEQYF. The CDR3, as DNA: TGTGCCAGCAGCTCCCAGGCGGGACTAGCGGGAAGCGAGCAGTACTTC.

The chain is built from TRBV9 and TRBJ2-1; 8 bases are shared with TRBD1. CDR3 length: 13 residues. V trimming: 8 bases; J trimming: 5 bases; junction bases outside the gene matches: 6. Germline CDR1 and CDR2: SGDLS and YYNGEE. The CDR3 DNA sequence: TGTGCCAGTGGTGACAGGGGCGACAATGAGCAGTTCTTC. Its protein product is CASGDRGDNEQFF.

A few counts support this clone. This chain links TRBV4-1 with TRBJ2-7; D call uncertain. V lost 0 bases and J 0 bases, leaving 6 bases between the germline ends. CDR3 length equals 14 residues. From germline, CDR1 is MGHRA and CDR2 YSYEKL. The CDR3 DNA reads TGCGCCAGCAGCCAAGAGCAGAACTCCTACGAGCAGTACTTC. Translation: CASSQEQNSYEQYF.

In DNA form, the CDR3 reads TGTGCCAGTAAGGTAGGGGCTGGCTACACCTTC. It specifies CASKVGAGYTF. The V and J genes are TRBV19 and TRBJ1-2; possibly TRBD1 for D (5 bases). Germline V gives CDR1 LNHDA, CDR2 SQIVND (reference sequence). This CDR3 has 11 amino acids. Deletions cut 7 bases from V and 7 bases from J, with 10 bases between.

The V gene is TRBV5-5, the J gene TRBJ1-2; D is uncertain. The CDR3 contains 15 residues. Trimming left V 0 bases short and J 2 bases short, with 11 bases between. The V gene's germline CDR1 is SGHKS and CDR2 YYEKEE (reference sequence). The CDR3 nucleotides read TGTGCCAGCAGCTTGGTTGGGGTGGGGAACTATGGCTACACCTTC. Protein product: CASSLVGVGNYGYTF.